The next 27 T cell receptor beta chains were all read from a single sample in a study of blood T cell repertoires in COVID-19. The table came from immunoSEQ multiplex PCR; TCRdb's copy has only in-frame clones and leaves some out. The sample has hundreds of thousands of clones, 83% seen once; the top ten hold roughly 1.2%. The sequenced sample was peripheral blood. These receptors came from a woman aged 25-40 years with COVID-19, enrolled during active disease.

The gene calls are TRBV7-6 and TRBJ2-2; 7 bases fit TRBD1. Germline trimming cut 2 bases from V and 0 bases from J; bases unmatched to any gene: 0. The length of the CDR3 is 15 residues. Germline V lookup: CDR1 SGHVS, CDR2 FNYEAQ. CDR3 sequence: CASSLTGANTGELFF. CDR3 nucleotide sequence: TGTGCCAGCAGCTTAACAGGGGCGAACACCGGGGAGCTGTTTTTT.

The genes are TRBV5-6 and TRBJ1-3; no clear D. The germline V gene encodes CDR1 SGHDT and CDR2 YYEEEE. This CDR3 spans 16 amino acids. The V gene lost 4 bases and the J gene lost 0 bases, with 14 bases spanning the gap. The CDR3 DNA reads TGTGCCAGCAGCAGACTAGGAGTCCTCTCTGGAAACACCATATATTTT. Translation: CASSRLGVLSGNTIYF.

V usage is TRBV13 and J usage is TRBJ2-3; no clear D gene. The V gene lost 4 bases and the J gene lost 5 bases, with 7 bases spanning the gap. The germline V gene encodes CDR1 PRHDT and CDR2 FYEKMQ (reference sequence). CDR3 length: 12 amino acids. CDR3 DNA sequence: TGTGCCAGCAGCTCGCAGTTAGATACGCAGTATTTT. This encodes CASSSQLDTQYF.

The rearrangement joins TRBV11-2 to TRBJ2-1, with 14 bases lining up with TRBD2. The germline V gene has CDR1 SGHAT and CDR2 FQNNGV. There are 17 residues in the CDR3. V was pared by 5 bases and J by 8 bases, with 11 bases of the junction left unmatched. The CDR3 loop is CASSLTSGRARFYEQFF. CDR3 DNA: TGTGCCAGCAGCCTGACTAGCGGGAGGGCCCGGTTCTATGAGCAGTTCTTC. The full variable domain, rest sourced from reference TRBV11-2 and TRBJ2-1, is EAGVAQSPRYKIIEKRQSVAFWCNPISGHATLYWYQQILGQGPKLLIQFQNNGVVDDSQLPKDRFSAERLKGVDSTLKIQPAKLEDSAVYLCASSLTSGRARFYEQFFGPGTRLTVL.

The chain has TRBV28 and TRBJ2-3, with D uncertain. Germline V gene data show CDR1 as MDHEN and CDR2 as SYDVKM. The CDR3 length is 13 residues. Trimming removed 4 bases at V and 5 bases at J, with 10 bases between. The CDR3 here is CASSSRLVDTQYF. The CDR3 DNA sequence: TGTGCCAGCAGTTCACGACTTGTAGATACGCAGTATTTT.

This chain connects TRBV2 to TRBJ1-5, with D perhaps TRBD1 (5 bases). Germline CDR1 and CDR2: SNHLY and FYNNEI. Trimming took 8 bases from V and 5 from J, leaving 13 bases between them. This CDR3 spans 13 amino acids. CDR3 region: CASHQGSYQPQHF. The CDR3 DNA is TGTGCCAGCCACCAGGGATCCTATCAGCCCCAGCATTTT.

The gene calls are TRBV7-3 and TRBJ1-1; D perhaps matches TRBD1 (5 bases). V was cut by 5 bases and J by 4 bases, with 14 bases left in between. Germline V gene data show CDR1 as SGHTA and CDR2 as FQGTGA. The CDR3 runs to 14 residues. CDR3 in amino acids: CASSPTSGGTEAFF. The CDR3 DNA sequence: TGTGCCAGCAGCCCAACCTCGGGGGGCACTGAAGCTTTCTTT.

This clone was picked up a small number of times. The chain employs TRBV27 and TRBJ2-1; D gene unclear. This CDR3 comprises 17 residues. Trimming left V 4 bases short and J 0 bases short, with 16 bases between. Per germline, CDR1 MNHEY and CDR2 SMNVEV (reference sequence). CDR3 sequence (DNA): TGTGCCAGCAGTTCCCCCTGGATTAGCACCTCCTACAATGAGCAGTTCTTC. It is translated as CASSSPWISTSYNEQFF.

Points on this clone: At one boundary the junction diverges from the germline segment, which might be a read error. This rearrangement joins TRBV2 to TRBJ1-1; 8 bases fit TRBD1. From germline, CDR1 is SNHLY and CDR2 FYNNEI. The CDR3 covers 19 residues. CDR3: CASSEDPGQGMGEGTEAFF. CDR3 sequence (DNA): TGTGCCAGCAGCGAAGACCCTGGACAGGGAATGGGGGAGGGGACTGAAGCTTTCTTT.

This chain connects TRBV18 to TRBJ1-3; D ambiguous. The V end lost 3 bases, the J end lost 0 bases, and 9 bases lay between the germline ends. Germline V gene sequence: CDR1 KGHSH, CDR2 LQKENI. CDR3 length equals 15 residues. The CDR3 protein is CASSPDRLSGNTIYF. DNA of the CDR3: TGTGCCAGCTCACCCGACCGACTCTCTGGAAACACCATATATTTT.

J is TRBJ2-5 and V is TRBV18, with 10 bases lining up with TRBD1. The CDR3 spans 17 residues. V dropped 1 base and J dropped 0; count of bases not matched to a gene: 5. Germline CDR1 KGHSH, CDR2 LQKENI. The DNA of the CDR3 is TGTGCCAGCTCACCACGGGGGGACAGGGGCGACCAAGAGACCCAGTACTTC. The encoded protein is CASSPRGDRGDQETQYF.

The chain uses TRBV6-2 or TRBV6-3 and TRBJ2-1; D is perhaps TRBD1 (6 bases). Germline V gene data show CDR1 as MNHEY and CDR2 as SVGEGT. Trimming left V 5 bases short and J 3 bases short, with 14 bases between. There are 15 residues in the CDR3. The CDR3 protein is CASSLRTVGYNEQFF. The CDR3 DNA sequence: TGTGCCAGCAGTCTGCGGACAGTAGGCTACAATGAGCAGTTCTTC.

CDR3 in DNA: TGTGCCAGCAGCGTAGCCGCCAGCTCCTACGAGCAGTACTTC. Encoded protein: CASSVAASSYEQYF. The rearrangement links TRBV9 to TRBJ2-7; D not resolved. The CDR3 sequence is 14 residues long. Germline CDR1 reads SGDLS; CDR2 reads YYNGEE. The V and J ends lost 0 bases and 0 bases respectively, with 7 bases between them.

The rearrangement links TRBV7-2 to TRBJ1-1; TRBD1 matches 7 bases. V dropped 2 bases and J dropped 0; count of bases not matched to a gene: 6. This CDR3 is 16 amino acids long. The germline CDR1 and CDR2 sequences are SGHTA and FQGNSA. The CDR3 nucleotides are TGTGCCAGCAGCTTATTCTCGGGACAGATGAACACTGAAGCTTTCTTT. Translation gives CASSLFSGQMNTEAFF.

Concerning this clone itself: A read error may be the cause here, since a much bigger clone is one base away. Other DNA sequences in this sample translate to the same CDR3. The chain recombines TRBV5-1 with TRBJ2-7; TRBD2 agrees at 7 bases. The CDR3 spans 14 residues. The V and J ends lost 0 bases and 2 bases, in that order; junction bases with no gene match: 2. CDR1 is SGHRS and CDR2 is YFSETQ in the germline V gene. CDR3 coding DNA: TGCGCCAGCAGCTTGGCGGGGGGTACCTACGAGCAGTACTTC. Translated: CASSLAGGTYEQYF. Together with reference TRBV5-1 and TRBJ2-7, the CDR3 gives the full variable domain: KAGVTQTPRYLIKTRGQQVTLSCSPISGHRSVSWYQQTPGQGLQFLFEYFSETQRNKGNFPGRFSGRQFSNSRSEMNVSTLELGDSALYLCASSLAGGTYEQYFGPGTRLTVT.

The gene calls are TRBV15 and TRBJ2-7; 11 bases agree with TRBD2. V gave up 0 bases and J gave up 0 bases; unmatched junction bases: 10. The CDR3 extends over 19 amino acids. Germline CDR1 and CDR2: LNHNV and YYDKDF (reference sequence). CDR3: CATSRDPASGGTISYEQYF. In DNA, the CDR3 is TGTGCCACCAGCAGAGATCCGGCTAGCGGGGGGACAATCTCCTACGAGCAGTACTTC.

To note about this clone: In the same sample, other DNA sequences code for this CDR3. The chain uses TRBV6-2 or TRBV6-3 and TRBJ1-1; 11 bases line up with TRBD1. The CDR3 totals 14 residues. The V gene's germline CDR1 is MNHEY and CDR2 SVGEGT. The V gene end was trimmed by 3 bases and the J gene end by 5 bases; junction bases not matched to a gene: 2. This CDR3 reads CASSYGTGGTEAFF. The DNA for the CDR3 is TGTGCCAGCAGTTATGGGACAGGGGGGACTGAAGCTTTCTTT.

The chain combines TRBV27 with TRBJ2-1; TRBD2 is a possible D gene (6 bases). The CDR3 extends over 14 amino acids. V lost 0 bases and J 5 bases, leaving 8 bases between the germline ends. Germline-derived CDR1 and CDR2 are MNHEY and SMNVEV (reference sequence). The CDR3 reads CASSLSSGHNEQFF. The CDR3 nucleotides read TGTGCCAGCAGTTTATCTAGCGGCCACAATGAGCAGTTCTTC.

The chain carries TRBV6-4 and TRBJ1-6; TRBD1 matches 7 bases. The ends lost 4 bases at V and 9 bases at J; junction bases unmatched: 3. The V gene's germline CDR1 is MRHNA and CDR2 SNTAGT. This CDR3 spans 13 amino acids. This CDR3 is CASSGDRTSPLHF. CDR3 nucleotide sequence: TGTGCCAGCAGTGGGGACAGAACTTCACCCCTCCACTTT.

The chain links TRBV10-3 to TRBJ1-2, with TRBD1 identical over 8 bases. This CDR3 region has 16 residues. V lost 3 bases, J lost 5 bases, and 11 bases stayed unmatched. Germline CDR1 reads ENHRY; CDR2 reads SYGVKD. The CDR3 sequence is CAISEPDRGPLYGYTF. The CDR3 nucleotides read TGTGCCATCAGTGAACCAGACAGGGGCCCACTATATGGCTACACCTTC.

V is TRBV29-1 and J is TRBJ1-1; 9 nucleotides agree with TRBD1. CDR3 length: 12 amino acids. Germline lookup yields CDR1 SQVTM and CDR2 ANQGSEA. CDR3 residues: CGGTGGFTEAFF. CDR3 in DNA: TGCGGAGGCACAGGGGGCTTTACTGAAGCTTTCTTT.

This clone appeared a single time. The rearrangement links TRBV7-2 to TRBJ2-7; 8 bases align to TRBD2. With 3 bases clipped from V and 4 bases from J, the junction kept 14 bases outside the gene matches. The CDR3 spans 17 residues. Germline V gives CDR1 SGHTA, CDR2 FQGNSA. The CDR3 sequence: CASSLVIAGPLEYEQYF. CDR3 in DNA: TGTGCCAGCAGCTTGGTGATAGCGGGACCACTTGAATACGAGCAGTACTTC. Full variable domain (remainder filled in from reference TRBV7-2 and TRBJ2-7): GAGVSQSPSNKVTEKGKDVELRCDPISGHTALYWYRQSLGQGLEFLIYFQGNSAPDKSGLPSDRFSAERTGGSVSTLTIQRTQQEDSAVYLCASSLVIAGPLEYEQYFGPGTRLTVT.

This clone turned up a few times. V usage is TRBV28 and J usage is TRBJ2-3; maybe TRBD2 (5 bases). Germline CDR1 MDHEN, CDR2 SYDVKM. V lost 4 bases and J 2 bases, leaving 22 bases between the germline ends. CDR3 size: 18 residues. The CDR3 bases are TGTGCCAGCAGTTATTTCTTTGGACTGACATCCCCCACAGATACGCAGTATTTT. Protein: CASSYFFGLTSPTDTQYF.

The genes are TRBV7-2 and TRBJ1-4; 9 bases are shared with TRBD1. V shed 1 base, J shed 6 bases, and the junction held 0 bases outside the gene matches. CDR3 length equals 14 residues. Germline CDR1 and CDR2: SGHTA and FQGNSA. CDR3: CASSLDRGHEKLFF. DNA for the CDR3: TGTGCCAGCAGCTTAGACAGGGGGCATGAAAAACTGTTTTTT.

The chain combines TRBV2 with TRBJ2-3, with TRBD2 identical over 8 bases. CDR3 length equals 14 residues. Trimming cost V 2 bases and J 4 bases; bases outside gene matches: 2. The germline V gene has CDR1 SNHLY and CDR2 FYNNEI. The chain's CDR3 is CASSERRGADTQYF. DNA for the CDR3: TGTGCCAGCAGTGAACGGCGGGGGGCAGATACGCAGTATTTT. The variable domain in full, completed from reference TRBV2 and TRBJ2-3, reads EPEVTQTPSHQVTQMGQEVILRCVPISNHLYFYWYRQILGQKVEFLVSFYNNEISEKSEIFDDQFSVERPDGSNFTLKIRSTKLEDSAMYFCASSERRGADTQYFGPGTRLTVL.

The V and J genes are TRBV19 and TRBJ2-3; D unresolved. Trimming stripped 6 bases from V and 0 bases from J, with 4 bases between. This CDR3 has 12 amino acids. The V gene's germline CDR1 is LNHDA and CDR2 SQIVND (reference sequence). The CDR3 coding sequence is TGTGCCAGTAGACGGAGCACAGATACGCAGTATTTT. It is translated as CASRRSTDTQYF.

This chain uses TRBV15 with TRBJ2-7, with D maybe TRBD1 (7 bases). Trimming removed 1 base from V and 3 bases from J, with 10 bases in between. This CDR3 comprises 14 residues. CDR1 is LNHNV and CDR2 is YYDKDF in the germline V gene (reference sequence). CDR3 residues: CATSRGGTDYEQYF. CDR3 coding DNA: TGTGCCACCAGCAGAGGCGGGACAGACTACGAGCAGTACTTC.